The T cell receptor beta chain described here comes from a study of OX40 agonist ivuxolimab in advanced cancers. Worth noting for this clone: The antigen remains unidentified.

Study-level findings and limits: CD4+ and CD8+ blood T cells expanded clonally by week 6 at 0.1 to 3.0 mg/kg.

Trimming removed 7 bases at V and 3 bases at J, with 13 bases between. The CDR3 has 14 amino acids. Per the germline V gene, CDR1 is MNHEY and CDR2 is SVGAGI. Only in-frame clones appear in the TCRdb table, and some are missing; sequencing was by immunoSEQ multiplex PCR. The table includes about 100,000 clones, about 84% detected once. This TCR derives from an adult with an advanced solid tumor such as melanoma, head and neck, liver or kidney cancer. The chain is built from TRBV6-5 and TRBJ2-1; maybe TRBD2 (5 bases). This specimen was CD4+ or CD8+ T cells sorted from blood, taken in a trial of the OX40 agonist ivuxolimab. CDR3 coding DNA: TGTGCCAGCACCGACGGAGGCGGCTACAATGAGCAGTTCTTC. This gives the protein CASTDGGGYNEQFF.